This T cell receptor (beta chain) appears in the sequencing data of a study of patients and donors after allogeneic stem cell transplantation. CDR1 is DFQATT, CDR2 SNEGSKA, per germline (reference sequence). This CDR3 contains 13 residues. Trimming took 1 base from V and 5 from J, leaving 8 bases between them. TCRdb passed the RT-PCR reads through MiXCR, listing each CDR3 protein once. The data show about 150,000 distinct CDR3 sequences, over 35% seen once. The sequenced sample was blood, either unsorted or a sorted T cell fraction (not recorded which). The clonotype was recovered from a human donor who was either an allogeneic HSCT recipient or a stem cell or donor lymphocyte infusion donor (not recorded which). It is not recorded whose cells these are; they may come from a transplant donor. The chain recombines TRBV20-1 with TRBJ1-4, with D hard to call. The CDR3 DNA sequence: TGCAGTGCTAGAGGCCTACGGAATGAAAAACTGTTTTTT. Protein product: CSARGLRNEKLFF.